This T cell receptor (beta chain) was captured in a study of beta chain features in type 1 diabetes. This clone was seen more than once but under ten times. As yet, its antigen is unknown. Study-level results: Shortening that was moderate but significant affected the TCRB CDR3s of Type 1 diabetes patients in all four CD4+ subsets. High-TCR-expressing cells could be over-represented by cDNA sequencing. Comparison showed that naive, central memory and Treg TCRB repertoires appeared more similar among patients than among healthy donors.

All of the isolated RNA was reverse transcribed, so expressed TCRB transcripts were sequenced. TCRdb's copy holds only in-frame clones and misses some; the assay was immunoSEQ multiplex PCR. The table shows about 350,000 clones, with about 19% occurring only once. This TCR derives from a woman under 30 in good health. Sequenced input: naive CD4+ T cells from blood.

CDR3: CASSRGTSGRRETQYF. CDR3 coding DNA: TGTGCCAGCAGCCGCGGGACTAGCGGGAGAAGAGAGACCCAGTACTTC. The chain carries TRBV27 and TRBJ2-5, with 14 nucleotides matching TRBD2. The J segment lost 4 bases and the V segment lost 6 bases, leaving 7 bases of the junction unmatched. Per germline, CDR1 MNHEY and CDR2 SMNVEV (reference sequence). The CDR3 is made up of 16 amino acids.